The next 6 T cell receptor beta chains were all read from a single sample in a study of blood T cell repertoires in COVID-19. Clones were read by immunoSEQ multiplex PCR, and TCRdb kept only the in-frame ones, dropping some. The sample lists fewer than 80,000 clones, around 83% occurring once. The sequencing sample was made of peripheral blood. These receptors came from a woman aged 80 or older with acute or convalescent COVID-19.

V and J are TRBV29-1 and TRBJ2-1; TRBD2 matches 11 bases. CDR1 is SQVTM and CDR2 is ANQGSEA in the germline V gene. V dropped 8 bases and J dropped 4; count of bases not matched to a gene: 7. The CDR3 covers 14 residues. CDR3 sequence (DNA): TGCAGCCCCACCCGACTAGCGGGGTACAATGAGCAGTTCTTC. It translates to CSPTRLAGYNEQFF.

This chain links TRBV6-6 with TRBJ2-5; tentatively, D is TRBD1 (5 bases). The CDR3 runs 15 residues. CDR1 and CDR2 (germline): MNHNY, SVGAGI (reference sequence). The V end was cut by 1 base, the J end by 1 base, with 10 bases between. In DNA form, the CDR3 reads TGTGCCAGCAGTTACTATAGGGGAATCCAAGAGACCCAGTACTTC. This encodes CASSYYRGIQETQYF.

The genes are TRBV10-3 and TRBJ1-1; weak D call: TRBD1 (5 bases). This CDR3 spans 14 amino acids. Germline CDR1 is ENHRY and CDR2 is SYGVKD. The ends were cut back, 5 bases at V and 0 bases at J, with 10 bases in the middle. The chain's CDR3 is CAISIQGMNTEAFF. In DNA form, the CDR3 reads TGTGCCATCAGTATTCAGGGCATGAACACTGAAGCTTTCTTT.

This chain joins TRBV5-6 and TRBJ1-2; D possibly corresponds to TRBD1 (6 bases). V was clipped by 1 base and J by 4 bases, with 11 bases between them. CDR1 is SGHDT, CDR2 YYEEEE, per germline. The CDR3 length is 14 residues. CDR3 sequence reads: CASSLLTGFYGYTF. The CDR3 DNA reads TGTGCCAGCAGCTTGTTAACAGGGTTCTATGGCTACACCTTC.

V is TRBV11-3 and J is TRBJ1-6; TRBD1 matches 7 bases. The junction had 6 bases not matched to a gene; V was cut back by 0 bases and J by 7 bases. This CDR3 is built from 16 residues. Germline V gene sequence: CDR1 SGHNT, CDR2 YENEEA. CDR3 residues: CASSLDQGGTNSPLHF. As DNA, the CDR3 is TGTGCCAGCAGCTTAGATCAGGGGGGCACCAATTCACCCCTCCACTTT.

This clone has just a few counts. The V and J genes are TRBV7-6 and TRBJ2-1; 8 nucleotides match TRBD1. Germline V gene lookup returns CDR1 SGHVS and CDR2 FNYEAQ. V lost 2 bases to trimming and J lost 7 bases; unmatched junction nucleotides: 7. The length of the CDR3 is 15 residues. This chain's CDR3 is CASSLTQGARNEQFF. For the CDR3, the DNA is TGTGCCAGCAGCTTAACGCAGGGGGCGAGAAATGAGCAGTTCTTC.